Listed here is a single T cell receptor (beta chain). Its antigen is not identified. Mismatch with germline at one junction end may stem from a read error. Repertoires were generated with immunoSEQ multiplex PCR, while TCRdb's copy carries only in-frame clones and drops some. Among approximately 14,000 clones listed, less than 55% were seen once. This sample is drawn from a study of siplizumab effects on memory and regulatory T cells. Study context: Researchers set up mixed lymphocyte reactions in pairs, giving siplizumab at 0.95 to 1 ug/mL or leaving out drug.

The mixed lymphocyte reaction cells were grown together in coculture at 37°C for 6 days. This CDR3 spans 15 amino acids. CDR1 SSHAT and CDR2 FNYEAQ come from the germline V gene (reference sequence). General study points: In siplizumab cultures, the suppressive function of proliferating Tregs remained unconfirmed. Mapping to unstimulated subsets was achieved for only a minor fraction of alloreactive clones.

The TCR comes from a human donor in good health; the cells came from an allogeneic mixed lymphocyte reaction. Some clones in this sample may be carry-over from other donors' samples. This chain joins TRBV7-7 and TRBJ2-3; tentatively, D is TRBD2 (6 bases). The sequenced sample was CFSE-low (dividing) CD4+ T cells sorted from an allogeneic mixed lymphocyte reaction. The CDR3 spells CASSLGGASTDTQYF. CDR3 nucleotide sequence: TGTGCTAGCAGCTTAGGCGGGGCTAGCACAGATACGCAGTATTTT.